The sequence of this TCR beta chain was determined in a study of blood T cell repertoires in COVID-19. In the original workflow: The assay estimated nucleated cells by amplifying reference gene primers. Produced via immunoSEQ multiplex PCR; TCRdb's table is partial and in-frame only. Clone size and the V and J calls come from that table; the DNA yielded D and trimming. Of about 100,000 clones detected, around 84% appear once; the ten largest clones hold under 30%. CDR3 size: 15 residues. Germline assignment: CDR1 ENHRY and CDR2 SYGVKD. V dropped 0 bases and J dropped 0 bases, with 6 bases sitting between them.

The source of this sequence is a man aged 55 to 69 with acute or convalescent COVID-19. V and J are TRBV10-3 and TRBJ1-3; D gene unclear. Sequenced: peripheral blood. The CDR3 DNA sequence: TGTGCCATCAGTGAGTCATCCTTCTCTGGAAACACCATATATTTT. This codes for CAISESSFSGNTIYF.